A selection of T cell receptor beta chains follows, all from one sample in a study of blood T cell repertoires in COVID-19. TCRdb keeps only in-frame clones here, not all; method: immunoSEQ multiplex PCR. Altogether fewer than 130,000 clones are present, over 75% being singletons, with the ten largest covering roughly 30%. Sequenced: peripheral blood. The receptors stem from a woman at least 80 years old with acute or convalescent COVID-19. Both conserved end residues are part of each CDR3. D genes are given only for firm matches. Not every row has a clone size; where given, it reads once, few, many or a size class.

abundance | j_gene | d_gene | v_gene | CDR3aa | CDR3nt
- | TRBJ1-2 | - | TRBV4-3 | CASSQDGGGVPRGYTF | TGCGCCAGCAGCCAAGATGGGGGAGGGGTTCCGAGGGGCTACACCTTC
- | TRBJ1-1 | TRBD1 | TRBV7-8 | CASSLETGGLNTEAFF | TGTGCCAGCAGCTTAGAGACAGGGGGTTTGAACACTGAAGCTTTCTTT
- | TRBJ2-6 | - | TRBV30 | CAWSVAGGKSSGANVLTF | TGTGCCTGGAGTGTAGCGGGTGGCAAAAGCTCTGGGGCCAACGTCCTGACTTTC
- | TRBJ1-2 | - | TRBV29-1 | CSVVAGKDGYTF | TGCAGCGTTGTTGCCGGGAAGGATGGCTACACCTTC
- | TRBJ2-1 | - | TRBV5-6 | CASSVFSGSSYNEQFF | TGTGCCAGCAGCGTTTTCTCCGGGAGCTCCTACAATGAGCAGTTCTTC
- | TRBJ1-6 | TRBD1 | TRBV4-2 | CASSQEIATGDSPLHF | TGTGCCAGCAGCCAAGAGATAGCGACAGGGGATTCACCCCTCCACTTT
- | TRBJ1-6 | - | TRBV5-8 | CASRRKQGEPLHF | TGTGCCAGCAGAAGAAAACAGGGTGAGCCCCTCCACTTT
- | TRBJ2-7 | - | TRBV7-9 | CASSLDHTSYEQYF | TGTGCCAGCAGCTTAGACCACACCTCCTACGAGCAGTACTTC
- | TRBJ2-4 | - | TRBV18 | CASSPPTQGTNIQYF | TGTGCCAGCTCACCACCGACACAGGGCACAAACATTCAGTACTTC
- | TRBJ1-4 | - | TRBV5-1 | CASSPNGVATNEKLFF | TGCGCCAGCAGCCCAAACGGGGTTGCAACTAATGAAAAACTGTTTTTT
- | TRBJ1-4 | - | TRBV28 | CASSSLDGTVF | TGTGCCAGCAGTTCACTAGACGGTACAGTTTTT
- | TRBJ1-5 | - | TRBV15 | CATSRTPNQPQHF | TGTGCCACCAGCAGAACACCAAATCAGCCCCAGCATTTT
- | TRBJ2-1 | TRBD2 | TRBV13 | CASSSLAGASNEQFF | TGTGCCAGCAGCTCCCTAGCGGGGGCGTCGAATGAGCAGTTCTTC
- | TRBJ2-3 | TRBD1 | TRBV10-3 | CAITEGQGAGDTQYF | TGTGCCATCACCGAAGGACAGGGGGCCGGGGATACGCAGTATTTT
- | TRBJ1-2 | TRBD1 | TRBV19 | CASSMEATGVYGYTF | TGTGCCAGTAGTATGGAAGCGACAGGGGTCTATGGCTACACCTTC
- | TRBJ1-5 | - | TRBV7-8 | CASSEQGLSNQPQHF | TGTGCCAGCAGCGAACAGGGCCTTAGCAATCAGCCCCAGCATTTT
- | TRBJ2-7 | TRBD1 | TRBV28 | CASSLYRDRGLHEQYF | TGTGCCAGCAGTTTGTACCGGGACAGGGGGCTCCACGAGCAGTACTTC
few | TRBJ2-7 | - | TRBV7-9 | CASSRTRGGEQYF | TGTGCCAGCAGCCGCACTAGGGGGGGCGAGCAGTACTTC
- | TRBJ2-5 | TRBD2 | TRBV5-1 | CASSLGGLAGQETQYF | TGCGCCAGCAGCTTGGGGGGACTAGCGGGCCAAGAGACCCAGTACTTC
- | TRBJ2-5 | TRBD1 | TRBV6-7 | CASSPLQGFLFRETQYF | TGTGCCAGCAGCCCATTACAGGGGTTTCTCTTTAGAGAGACCCAGTACTTC
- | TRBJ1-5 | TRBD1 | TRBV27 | CASGKTGSRRDSNQPQHF | TGTGCCAGCGGAAAGACAGGGTCGAGGCGTGATAGCAATCAGCCCCAGCATTTT
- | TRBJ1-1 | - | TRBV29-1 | CSVEAGHKAMNTEAFF | TGCAGCGTTGAGGCGGGTCATAAGGCTATGAACACTGAAGCTTTCTTT
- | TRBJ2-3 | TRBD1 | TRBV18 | CASSPQTGGTDTQYF | TGTGCCAGCTCACCACAAACAGGGGGCACAGATACGCAGTATTTT
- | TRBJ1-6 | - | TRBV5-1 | CASSVVSSYNSPLHF | TGCGCCAGCAGCGTGGTGAGCTCCTATAATTCACCCCTCCACTTT
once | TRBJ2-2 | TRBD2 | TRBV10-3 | CAISTLLAGGNGELFF | TGTGCCATCAGCACCCTCCTAGCGGGGGGGAACGGGGAGCTGTTTTTT
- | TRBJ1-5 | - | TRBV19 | CASSSSRLPQHF | TGTGCCAGTAGTTCCTCCCGACTGCCCCAGCATTTT